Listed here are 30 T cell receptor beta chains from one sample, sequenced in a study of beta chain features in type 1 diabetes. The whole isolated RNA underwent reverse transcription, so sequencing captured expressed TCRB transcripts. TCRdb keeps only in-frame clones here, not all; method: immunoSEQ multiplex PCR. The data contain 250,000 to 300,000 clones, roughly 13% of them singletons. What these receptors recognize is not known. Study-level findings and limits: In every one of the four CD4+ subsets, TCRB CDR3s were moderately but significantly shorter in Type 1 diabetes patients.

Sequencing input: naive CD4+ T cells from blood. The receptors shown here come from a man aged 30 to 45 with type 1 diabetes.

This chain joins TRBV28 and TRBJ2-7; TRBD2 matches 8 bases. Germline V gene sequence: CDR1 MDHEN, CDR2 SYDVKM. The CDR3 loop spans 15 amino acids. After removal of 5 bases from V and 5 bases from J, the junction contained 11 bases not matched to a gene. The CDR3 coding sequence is TGTGCCAGCAGTCCGAGCGGGAGTCTTTATCACGAGCAGTACTTC. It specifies CASSPSGSLYHEQYF. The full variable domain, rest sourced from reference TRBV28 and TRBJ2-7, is DVKVTQSSRYLVKRTGEKVFLECVQDMDHENMFWYRQDPGLGLRLIYFSYDVKMKEKGDIPEGYSVSREKKERFSLILESASTNQTSMYLCASSPSGSLYHEQYFGPGTRLTVT.

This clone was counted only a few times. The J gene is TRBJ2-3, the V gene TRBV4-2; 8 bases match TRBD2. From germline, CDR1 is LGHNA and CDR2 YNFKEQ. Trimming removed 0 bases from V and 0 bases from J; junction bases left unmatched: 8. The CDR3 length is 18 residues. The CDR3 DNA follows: TGTGCCAGCAGCCAAGAGAGCTTCCGCGGGAGGAGCACAGATACGCAGTATTTT. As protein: CASSQESFRGRSTDTQYF.

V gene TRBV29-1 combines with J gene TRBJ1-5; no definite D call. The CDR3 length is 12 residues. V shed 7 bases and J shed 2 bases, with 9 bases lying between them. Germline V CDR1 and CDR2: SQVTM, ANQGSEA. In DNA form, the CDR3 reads TGCAGCGCGTCCCAGGGCAATCAGCCCCAGCATTTT. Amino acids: CSASQGNQPQHF.

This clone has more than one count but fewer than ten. CDR3 sequence (DNA): TGTGCCAGCAGCCTATCGTACTTC. Translated, it gives CASSLSYF. The chain is built from TRBV5-4 and TRBJ2-5; D unclear. Germline CDR1 reads SGHNT; CDR2 reads YYREEE (reference sequence). V was clipped by 4 bases and J by 13 bases, with 5 bases between them. The CDR3 sequence is 8 residues long.

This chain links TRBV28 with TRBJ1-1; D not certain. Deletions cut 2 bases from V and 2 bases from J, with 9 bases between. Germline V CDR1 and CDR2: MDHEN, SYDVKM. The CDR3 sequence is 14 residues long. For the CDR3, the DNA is TGTGCCAGCAGTTTAGCAGCGCCAAACACTGAAGCTTTCTTT. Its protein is CASSLAAPNTEAFF.

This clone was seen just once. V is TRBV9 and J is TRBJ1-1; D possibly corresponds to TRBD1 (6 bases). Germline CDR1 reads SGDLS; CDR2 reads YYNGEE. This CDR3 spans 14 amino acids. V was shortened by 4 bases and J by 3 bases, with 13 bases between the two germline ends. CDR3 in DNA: TGTGCCAGCAGCTTTCGACGACAGGACACTGAAGCTTTCTTT. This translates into CASSFRRQDTEAFF.

DNA of the CDR3: TGTGCCAGCAGCCCCAAGACTAGGATCTACGAGCAGTACTTC. Protein product: CASSPKTRIYEQYF. The chain employs TRBV6-5 and TRBJ2-7; weak D call: TRBD2 (6 bases). This CDR3 has 14 residues. The germline V gene encodes CDR1 MNHEY and CDR2 SVGAGI. V was shortened by 6 bases and J by 3 bases, with 15 bases between the two germline ends.

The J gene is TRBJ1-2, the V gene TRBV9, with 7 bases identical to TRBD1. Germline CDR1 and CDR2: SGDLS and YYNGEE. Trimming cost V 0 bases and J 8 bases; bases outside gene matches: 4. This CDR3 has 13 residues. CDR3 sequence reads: CASSVGQGRGYTF. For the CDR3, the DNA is TGTGCCAGCAGCGTAGGACAGGGAAGGGGCTACACCTTC.

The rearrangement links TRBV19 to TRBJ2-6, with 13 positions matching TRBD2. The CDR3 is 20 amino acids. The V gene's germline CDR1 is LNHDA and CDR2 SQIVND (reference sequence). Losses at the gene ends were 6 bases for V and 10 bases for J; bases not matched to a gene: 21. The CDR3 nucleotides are TGTGCCAGTAGGGGGGTGTCTTCGCCGGGACTAGCGGGACTTTTGAACGTCCTGACTTTC. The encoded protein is CASRGVSSPGLAGLLNVLTF.

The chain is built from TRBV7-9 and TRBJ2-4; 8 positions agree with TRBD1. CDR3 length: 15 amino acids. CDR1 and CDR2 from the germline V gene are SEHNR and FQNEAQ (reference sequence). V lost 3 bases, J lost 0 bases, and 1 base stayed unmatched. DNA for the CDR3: TGTGCCAGCAGCTTTGGACAGGGAGCCAAAAACATTCAGTACTTC. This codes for CASSFGQGAKNIQYF.

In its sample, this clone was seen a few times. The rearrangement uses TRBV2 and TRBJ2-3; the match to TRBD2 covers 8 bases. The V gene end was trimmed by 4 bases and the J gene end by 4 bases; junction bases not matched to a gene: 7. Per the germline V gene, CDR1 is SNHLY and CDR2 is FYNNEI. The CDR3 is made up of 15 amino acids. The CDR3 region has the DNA TGTGCCAGCAGTGTAGGGAGCGGGAGTGCAGATACGCAGTATTTT. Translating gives CASSVGSGSADTQYF.

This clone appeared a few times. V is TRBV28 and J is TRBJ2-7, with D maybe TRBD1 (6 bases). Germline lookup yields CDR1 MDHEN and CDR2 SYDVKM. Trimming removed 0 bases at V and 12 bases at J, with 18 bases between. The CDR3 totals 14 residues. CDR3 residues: CASSLWGRGEDLYF. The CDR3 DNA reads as TGTGCCAGCAGTTTATGGGGCAGGGGCGAAGACTTGTACTTC.

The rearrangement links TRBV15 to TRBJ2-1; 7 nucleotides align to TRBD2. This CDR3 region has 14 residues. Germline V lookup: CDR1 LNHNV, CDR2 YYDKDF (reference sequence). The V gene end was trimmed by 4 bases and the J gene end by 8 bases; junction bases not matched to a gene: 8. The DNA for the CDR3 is TGTGCCACCAGCAAGAGGCGGGAGCTCGATGAGCAGTTCTTC. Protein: CATSKRRELDEQFF. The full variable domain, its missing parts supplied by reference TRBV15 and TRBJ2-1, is DAMVIQNPRYQVTQFGKPVTLSCSQTLNHNVMYWYQQKSSQAPKLLFHYYDKDFNNEADTPDNFQSRRPNTSFCFLDIRSPGLGDTAMYLCATSKRRELDEQFFGPGTRLTVL.

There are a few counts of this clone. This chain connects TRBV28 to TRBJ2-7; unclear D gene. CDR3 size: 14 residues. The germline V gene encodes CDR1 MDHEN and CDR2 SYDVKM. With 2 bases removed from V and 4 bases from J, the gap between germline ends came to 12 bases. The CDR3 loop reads CASSLATPPYEQYF. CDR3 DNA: TGTGCCAGCAGTTTAGCCACTCCTCCTTACGAGCAGTACTTC.

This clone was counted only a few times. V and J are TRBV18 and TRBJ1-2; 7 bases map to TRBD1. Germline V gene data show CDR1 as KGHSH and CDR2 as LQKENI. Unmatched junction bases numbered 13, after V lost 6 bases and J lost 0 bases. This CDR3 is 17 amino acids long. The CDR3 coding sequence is TGTGCCAGCTCTCTACTACGGGACAGAAACTCTAACTATGGCTACACCTTC. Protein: CASSLLRDRNSNYGYTF.

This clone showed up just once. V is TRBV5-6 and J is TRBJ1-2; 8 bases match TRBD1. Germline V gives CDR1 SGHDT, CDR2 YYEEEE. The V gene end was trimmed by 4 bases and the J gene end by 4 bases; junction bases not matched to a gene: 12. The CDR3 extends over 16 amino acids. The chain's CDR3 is CASSPHGTGRRYGYTF. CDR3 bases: TGTGCCAGCAGCCCTCACGGGACAGGACGCCGCTATGGCTACACCTTC.

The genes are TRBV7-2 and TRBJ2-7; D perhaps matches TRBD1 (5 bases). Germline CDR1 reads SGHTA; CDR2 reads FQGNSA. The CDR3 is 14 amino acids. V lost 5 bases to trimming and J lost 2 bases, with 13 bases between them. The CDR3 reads CASSLLGRAYEQYF. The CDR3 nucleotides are TGTGCCAGCAGCCTCCTTGGCAGGGCCTACGAGCAGTACTTC.

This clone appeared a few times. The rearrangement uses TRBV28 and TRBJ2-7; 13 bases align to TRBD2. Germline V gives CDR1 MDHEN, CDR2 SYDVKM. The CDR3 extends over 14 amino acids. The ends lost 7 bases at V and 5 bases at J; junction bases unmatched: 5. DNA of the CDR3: TGTGCCAGCAATTCCGGACTAGCGGGAGACGAGCAGTACTTC. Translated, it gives CASNSGLAGDEQYF.

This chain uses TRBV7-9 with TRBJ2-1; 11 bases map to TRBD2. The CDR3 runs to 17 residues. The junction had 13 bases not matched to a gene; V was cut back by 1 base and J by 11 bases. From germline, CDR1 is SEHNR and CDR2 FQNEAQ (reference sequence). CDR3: CASSLGGEGPSGRKQFF. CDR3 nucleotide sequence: TGTGCCAGCAGCTTAGGGGGTGAAGGGCCTAGCGGGAGGAAGCAGTTCTTC.

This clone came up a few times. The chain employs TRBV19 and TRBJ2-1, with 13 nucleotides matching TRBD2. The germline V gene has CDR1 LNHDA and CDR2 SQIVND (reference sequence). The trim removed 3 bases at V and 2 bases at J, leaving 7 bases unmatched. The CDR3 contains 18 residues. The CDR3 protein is CASSIKGLAGRAYNEQFF. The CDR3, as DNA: TGTGCCAGTAGTATCAAGGGACTAGCGGGACGAGCCTACAATGAGCAGTTCTTC.

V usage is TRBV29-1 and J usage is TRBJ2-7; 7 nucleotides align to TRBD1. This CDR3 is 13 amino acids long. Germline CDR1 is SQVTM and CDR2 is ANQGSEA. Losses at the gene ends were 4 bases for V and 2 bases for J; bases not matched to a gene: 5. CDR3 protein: CSVGAGQAYEQYF. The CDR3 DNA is TGCAGCGTTGGCGCAGGACAGGCCTACGAGCAGTACTTC.

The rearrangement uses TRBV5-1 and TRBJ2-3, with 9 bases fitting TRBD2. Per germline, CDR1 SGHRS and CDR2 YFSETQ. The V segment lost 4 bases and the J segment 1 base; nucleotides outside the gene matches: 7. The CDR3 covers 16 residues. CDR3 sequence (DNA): TGCGCCAGCAGCGCCGTCCCTAGCGGGGGCACAGATACGCAGTATTTT. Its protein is CASSAVPSGGTDTQYF. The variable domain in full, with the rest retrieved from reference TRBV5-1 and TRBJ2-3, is KAGVTQTPRYLIKTRGQQVTLSCSPISGHRSVSWYQQTPGQGLQFLFEYFSETQRNKGNFPGRFSGRQFSNSRSEMNVSTLELGDSALYLCASSAVPSGGTDTQYFGPGTRLTVL.

The CDR3 DNA is TGCGCCAGCAGCCAAGATCGGGGAACAGGGATCCCCTACGAGCAGTACTTC. Translating it yields CASSQDRGTGIPYEQYF. The chain uses TRBV4-3 and TRBJ2-7; TRBD1 might be the D (6 bases). CDR1 and CDR2 from the germline V gene are LGHNA and YSLEER. Trimming stripped 0 bases from V and 2 bases from J, with 17 bases between. This CDR3 comprises 17 residues.

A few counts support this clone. The CDR3 coding sequence is TGTGCCAGCAGCCAAGTGGGACAGAACAATGGCTACACCTTC. Its translation: CASSQVGQNNGYTF. The chain joins TRBV4-2 to TRBJ1-2; TRBD1 aligns across 7 bases. Germline V CDR1 and CDR2: LGHNA, YNFKEQ. V shed 1 base and J 6 bases; nucleotides not matched to a gene: 5. The CDR3 loop spans 14 amino acids.

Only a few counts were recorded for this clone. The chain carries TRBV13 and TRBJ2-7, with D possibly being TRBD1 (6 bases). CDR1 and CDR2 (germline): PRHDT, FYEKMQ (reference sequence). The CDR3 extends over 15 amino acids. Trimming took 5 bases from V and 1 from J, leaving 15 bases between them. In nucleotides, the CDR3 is TGTGCCAGCAGCCTCCTCGGGACAAGGTCCTACGAGCAGTACTTC. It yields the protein CASSLLGTRSYEQYF.

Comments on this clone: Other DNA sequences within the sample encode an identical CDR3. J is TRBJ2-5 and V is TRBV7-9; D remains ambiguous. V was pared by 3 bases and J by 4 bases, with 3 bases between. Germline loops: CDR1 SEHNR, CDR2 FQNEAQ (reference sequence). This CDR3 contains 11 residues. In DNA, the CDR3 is TGTGCCAGCAGCTTCCGAGAGACCCAGTACTTC. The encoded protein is CASSFRETQYF.

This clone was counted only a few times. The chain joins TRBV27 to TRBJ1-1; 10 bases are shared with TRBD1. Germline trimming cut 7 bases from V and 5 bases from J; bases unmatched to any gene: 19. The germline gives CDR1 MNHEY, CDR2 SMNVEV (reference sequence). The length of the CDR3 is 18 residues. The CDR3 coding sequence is TGTGCCAGCAATCCAGCGGGTGGGACAGGGGCGTCCGGGACTGAAGCTTTCTTT. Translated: CASNPAGGTGASGTEAFF.

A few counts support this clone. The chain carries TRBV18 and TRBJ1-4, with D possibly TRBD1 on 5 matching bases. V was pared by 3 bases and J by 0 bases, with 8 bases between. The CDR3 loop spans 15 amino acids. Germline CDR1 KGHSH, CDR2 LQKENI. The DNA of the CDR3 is TGTGCCAGCTCACCGGGGGAGGCAACTAATGAAAAACTGTTTTTT. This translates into CASSPGEATNEKLFF. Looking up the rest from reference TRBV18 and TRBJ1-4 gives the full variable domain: NAGVMQNPRHLVRRRGQEARLRCSPMKGHSHVYWYRQLPEEGLKFMVYLQKENIIDESGMPKERFSAEFPKEGPSILRIQQVVRGDSAAYFCASSPGEATNEKLFFGSGTQLSVL.

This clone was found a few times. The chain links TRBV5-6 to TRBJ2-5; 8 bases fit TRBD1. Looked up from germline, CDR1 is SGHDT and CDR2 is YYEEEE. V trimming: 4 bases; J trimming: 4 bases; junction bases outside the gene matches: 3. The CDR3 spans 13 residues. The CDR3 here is CASSGQGPETQYF. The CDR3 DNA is TGTGCCAGCAGCGGACAGGGACCAGAGACCCAGTACTTC.

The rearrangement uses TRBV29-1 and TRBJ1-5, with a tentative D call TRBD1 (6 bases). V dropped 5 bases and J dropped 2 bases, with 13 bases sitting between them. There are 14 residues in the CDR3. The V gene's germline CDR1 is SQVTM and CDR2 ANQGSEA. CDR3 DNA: TGCAGCGTTTCAGGGGTCGATGGCAATCAGCCCCAGCATTTT. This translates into CSVSGVDGNQPQHF.